This section outlines one TCR beta chain sequence together with its context. Germline trimming cut 0 bases from V and 7 bases from J; bases unmatched to any gene: 4. This CDR3 has 15 amino acids. Per germline, CDR1 MNHEY and CDR2 SMNVEV (reference sequence). This sample is drawn from a study of T cell changes during pregnancy in multiple sclerosis. Using immunoSEQ multiplex PCR, the repertoire was profiled, and TCRdb retains in-frame clones only, with some absent. The sample has tens of thousands of clones, more than 75% seen once. The rearrangement joins TRBV27 to TRBJ1-4; 8 nucleotides line up with TRBD1. The sample was peripheral blood, taken in the third trimester of pregnancy. This receptor was identified in a female donor in good health, enrolled as a control in a pregnancy study. This chain's CDR3 is CASSLSAQGAEKLFF. CDR3 nucleotides: TGTGCCAGCAGTTTATCTGCGCAGGGGGCTGAAAAACTGTTTTTT.